These 15 T cell receptor beta chains were all obtained from the same sample, sequenced in a study of vaccination and CD4 T cells after COVID-19 (dated 2022 in TCRdb). This specimen's treatment or condition label, interpreted: roughly ten-day PBMC culture with coronavirus spike peptide pools or control peptides (ViraFEST assay). What these receptors recognize is not known. The library was produced with PCR. The sequencer was an Illumina iSeq 100. TCR sequencing of DNA from cultured CD4+ T cells used the Oncomine TCR Beta short-read assay at the Johns Hopkins FTIC core. TCRdb took the public reads, trimmed them with fastp at Q25, ran MiXCR for clone calling and kept in-frame beta chains. Entries are consolidated by CDR3 protein sequence, retaining the most common genes and DNA. This sample has a few thousand distinct CDR3 sequences in its table, and about 40% of those were observed once. The ten largest clones represent around 29% of the sample.

The specimen was CD4+ T cells from blood, cultured in vitro. These TCRs come from a human donor who had recovered from COVID-19.

This chain uses TRBV11-2 with TRBJ1-6; unclear D gene. The CDR3 sequence is 15 residues long. Germline values: CDR1 SGHAT, CDR2 FQNNGV. V shed 1 base and J shed 0 bases, with 4 bases lying between them. As DNA, the CDR3 is TGTGCCAGCAGCTTAGGGGGCTCCTATAATTCACCCCTCCACTTT. It yields the protein CASSLGGSYNSPLHF.

This clonotype was detected only a few times. The V call is TRBV7-8, the J call TRBJ1-2; 9 bases fit TRBD1. Germline V gene data show CDR1 as SGHVS and CDR2 as FQNEAQ. The trim removed 5 bases at V and 6 bases at J, leaving 7 bases unmatched. The CDR3 runs to 14 residues. The DNA for the CDR3 is TGTGCCAGCAGCCTAACCCGACAGGGGGATGGCTACACCTTC. Translation gives CASSLTRQGDGYTF.

This clonotype was observed a few times. V and J are TRBV20-1 and TRBJ1-3; a weak D match, TRBD1 (5 bases). This CDR3 is 15 amino acids long. Germline V lookup: CDR1 DFQATT, CDR2 SNEGSKA (reference sequence). Trimming removed 0 bases from V and 0 bases from J, with 9 bases in between. The CDR3 DNA reads TGCAGTGCTAGAGATGGGGGAGGCTCTGGAAACACCATATATTTT. Amino acids: CSARDGGGSGNTIYF.

This clonotype appeared once. The V gene is TRBV7-2, the J gene TRBJ2-6, with D unclear. V was shortened by 5 bases and J by 1 base, with 9 bases between the two germline ends. CDR1 and CDR2 from the germline V gene are SGHTA and FQGNSA. CDR3 length equals 15 residues. The CDR3 DNA reads TGTGCCAGCAGCACAAGGGTATCTGGGGCCAACGTCCTGACTTTC. Protein product: CASSTRVSGANVLTF. Using reference TRBV7-2 and TRBJ2-6 for the parts outside the CDR3, the full variable domain is GAGVSQSPSNKVTEKGKDVELRCDPISGHTALYWYRQSLGQGLEFLIYFQGNSAPDKSGLPSDRFSAERTGGSVSTLTIQRTQQEDSAVYLCASSTRVSGANVLTFGAGSRLTVL.

This clonotype occurred a few times. The chain has TRBV12-3 or TRBV12-4 and TRBJ1-5; possible D gene TRBD1, 6 bases. The V end lost 2 bases, the J end lost 9 bases, and 11 bases lay between the germline ends. The CDR3 loop spans 13 amino acids. DNA for the CDR3: TGTGCCAGCAGTTTAAAGGGGGAGAGGCCCCAGCATTTT. Amino acid sequence: CASSLKGERPQHF.

CDR3 DNA: TGCAGCGTTGATAGGACTAGCGGGAAGACCCAGTACTTC. Its protein product is CSVDRTSGKTQYF. The chain recombines TRBV29-1 with TRBJ2-5, with 12 bases that match TRBD2. The germline gives CDR1 SQVTM, CDR2 ANQGSEA. With V trimmed by 3 bases and J by 6 bases, 2 bases remained unmatched. This CDR3 is 13 amino acids long.

This clonotype was recorded a few times. This rearrangement joins TRBV2 to TRBJ2-6, with TRBD1 matching 10 bases. Trimming cost V 5 bases and J 2 bases; bases outside gene matches: 9. Germline assignment: CDR1 SNHLY and CDR2 FYNNEI. This CDR3 is 18 amino acids long. The CDR3: CASSTVGQGLAGANVLTF. In nucleotides, the CDR3 is TGTGCCAGCAGTACAGTGGGACAGGGGTTGGCTGGGGCCAACGTCCTGACTTTC. The variable domain in full, completed from reference TRBV2 and TRBJ2-6, reads EPEVTQTPSHQVTQMGQEVILRCVPISNHLYFYWYRQILGQKVEFLVSFYNNEISEKSEIFDDQFSVERPDGSNFTLKIRSTKLEDSAMYFCASSTVGQGLAGANVLTFGAGSRLTVL.

The V gene is TRBV11-2, the J gene TRBJ1-2; TRBD1 is a possible D gene (6 bases). The CDR3 has 14 residues. CDR1 SGHAT and CDR2 FQNNGV come from the germline V gene. Trimming took off 5 bases at V and 2 bases at J, with 12 bases between the two ends. CDR3 protein: CASSPGGGNYGYTF. The CDR3 DNA follows: TGTGCCAGCAGCCCGGGAGGGGGGAACTATGGCTACACCTTC.

This clonotype is medium-sized. The V and J genes are TRBV6-5 and TRBJ1-6; D not resolved. The CDR3 covers 13 residues. V gave up 1 base and J gave up 7 bases, with 5 bases separating them. Germline V lookup: CDR1 MNHEY, CDR2 SVGAGI. The CDR3 spells CASSYWRNSPLHF. CDR3 DNA: TGTGCCAGCAGTTACTGGAGGAATTCACCCCTCCACTTT.

CDR3 nucleotides: TGTGCCAGCAGCTTATTCCCCCCGGCGGCGGGACCCGGGGAGCTGTTTTTT. Translated: CASSLFPPAAGPGELFF. The chain combines TRBV7-3 with TRBJ2-2; a weak D match, TRBD2 (6 bases). Germline CDR1 and CDR2: SGHTA and FQGTGA. V shed 2 bases and J shed 6 bases, with 19 bases lying between them. The CDR3 covers 17 residues. The complete variable domain, with remaining parts taken from reference TRBV7-3 and TRBJ2-2, reads GAGVSQTPSNKVTEKGKYVELRCDPISGHTALYWYRQSLGQGPEFLIYFQGTGAADDSGLPNDRFFAVRPEGSVSTLKIQRTERGDSAVYLCASSLFPPAAGPGELFFGEGSRLTVL.

For this clonotype: Being one base from a much bigger clone, this may be a read error. The chain combines TRBV20-1 with TRBJ2-7; possibly TRBD2 for D (6 bases). The length of the CDR3 is 14 residues. V was trimmed by 3 bases and J by 0 bases, leaving 12 bases between them. Germline CDR1 DFQATT, CDR2 SNEGSKA (reference sequence). In DNA form, the CDR3 reads TGCAGTGCTAGCCCCCCTAGCGACTCCTACGAGCAGTACTTC. Its translation: CSASPPSDSYEQYF.

The V gene is TRBV18, the J gene TRBJ1-2; D might be TRBD1 (5 bases). Trimming removed 4 bases at V and 5 bases at J, with 11 bases between. Per the germline V gene, CDR1 is KGHSH and CDR2 is LQKENI. The CDR3 totals 13 residues. CDR3 loop: CASSLTGGYGYTF. The CDR3 nucleotides are TGTGCCAGCTCACTTACAGGAGGATATGGCTACACCTTC.

Only a few counts were recorded for this clonotype. V and J are TRBV28 and TRBJ1-6; D might be TRBD1 (5 bases). CDR1 is MDHEN, CDR2 SYDVKM, per germline. The CDR3 extends over 15 amino acids. V lost 7 bases and J lost 7, with 17 bases in between. CDR3 sequence reads: CASTLSTGYNSPLHF. The DNA for the CDR3 is TGTGCCAGCACCCTTTCCACAGGCTACAATTCACCCCTCCACTTT.

The V and J genes are TRBV30 and TRBJ1-2; no clear D gene. Trimming took 0 bases from V and 1 from J, leaving 9 bases between them. There are 14 residues in the CDR3. The germline CDR1 and CDR2 sequences are GTSNPN and SVGIG (reference sequence). The CDR3 DNA reads TGTGCCTGGAGTGTAAAACTTGGTAACTATGGCTACACCTTC. Its protein product is CAWSVKLGNYGYTF.

This clonotype is labeled medium-sized. V gene TRBV20-1 combines with J gene TRBJ2-3, with 10 bases fitting TRBD2. CDR1 and CDR2 (germline): DFQATT, SNEGSKA (reference sequence). The trim removed 5 bases at V and 10 bases at J, leaving 6 bases unmatched. CDR3 length: 12 residues. The CDR3 DNA reads as TGCAGTGCTTCGGGACTAGCGCATTCGCAGTATTTT. Translating gives CSASGLAHSQYF.